This T cell receptor beta chain is drawn from a study of T cells in Graves' hyperthyroidism and ophthalmopathy. RNA transcripts gave rise to amplified TCR beta CDR3 regions. Using the HTBI primer set, a first-round RT-PCR was run on the TCR CDR3. TCRdb reprocessed the multiplex PCR reads with MiXCR, giving one entry per CDR3 protein. The sample yields 450,000 to 700,000 distinct CDR3 sequences, about 43% seen once. V trimming: 5 bases; J trimming: 5 bases; junction bases outside the gene matches: 12. This CDR3 comprises 15 residues. The germline CDR1 and CDR2 sequences are MNHEY and SVGAGI. This clonotype was counted many times.

The rearrangement uses TRBV6-5 and TRBJ2-7, with 7 bases identical to TRBD1. Sequences were obtained from peripheral blood or thyroid tissue (not recorded which). The TCR sequence derives from a woman aged 18-29 years with Graves' hyperthyroidism. The CDR3 is CASSGADRRADEQYF. Written as DNA, the CDR3 is TGTGCCAGCAGTGGGGCGGACAGGCGGGCCGACGAGCAGTACTTC.